These 5 T cell receptor beta chains were sequenced from one sample in a study of CD8 T cells in Susac syndrome. RNA, at roughly 0.5 to 1 ug, was reverse transcribed with random hexamers. TCRdb reprocessed the immunoSEQ multiplex PCR reads with MiXCR, giving one entry per CDR3 protein. The table records some 170,000 distinct CDR3 sequences, about 93% of them present only once. Sequencing used CD4+ T cells from PBMCs. These receptor sequences come from a human donor in good health.

This chain uses TRBV29-1 with TRBJ2-1; possibly TRBD2 for D (7 bases). Trimming left V 4 bases short and J 3 bases short, with 13 bases between. This CDR3 comprises 14 residues. Looked up from germline, CDR1 is SQVTM and CDR2 is ANQGSEA. CDR3 sequence reads: CSVVRGGVYNEQFF. The CDR3 bases are TGCAGCGTTGTAAGAGGGGGGGTCTACAATGAGCAGTTCTTC.

The rearrangement links TRBV14 to TRBJ1-1; D might be TRBD1 (6 bases). CDR1 and CDR2 from the germline V gene are SGHDN and FVKESK. This CDR3 is 13 amino acids long. Trimming took off 1 base at V and 11 bases at J, with 14 bases between the two ends. The CDR3 nucleotides are TGTGCCAGCAGCCAAGTTCCGGGGGCGACGGCTTTCTTT. This sequence encodes CASSQVPGATAFF.

In this sample, this clonotype turned up once. The CDR3 DNA sequence: TGTGCCAGCAGCCACGGGGGGAACACTGAAGCTTTCTTT. Its protein is CASSHGGNTEAFF. The chain is built from TRBV3-1 and TRBJ1-1; TRBD1 might be the D (5 bases). V lost 3 bases and J lost 1, with 6 bases in between. The CDR3 totals 13 residues. CDR1 LGHDT and CDR2 YNNKEL come from the germline V gene (reference sequence).

The rearrangement uses TRBV6-5 and TRBJ1-1; TRBD1 matches at 8 bases. CDR1 is MNHEY and CDR2 is SVGAGI in the germline V gene. V lost 6 bases to trimming and J lost 4 bases; unmatched junction nucleotides: 7. The CDR3 has 14 amino acids. The CDR3 spells CASSLTGVSTEAFF. CDR3 nucleotide sequence: TGTGCCAGCAGCTTGACAGGGGTGAGCACTGAAGCTTTCTTT.

The chain links TRBV6-5 to TRBJ2-3; D gene uncertain. Germline CDR1 reads MNHEY; CDR2 reads SVGAGI. V shed 3 bases and J shed 4 bases, with 8 bases lying between them. The CDR3 spans 13 residues. This CDR3 reads CASSYSVSDTQYF. The CDR3 DNA sequence: TGTGCCAGCAGTTATTCGGTCTCAGATACGCAGTATTTT.